The rows below give T cell receptor beta chains drawn from one sample of a study of patients and donors after allogeneic stem cell transplantation. TCRdb analysed the RT-PCR reads with MiXCR anew, one entry per CDR3 protein. The table shows approximately 31,000 distinct CDR3 sequences, with around 35% occurring only once. Sequenced material: blood, either unsorted or a sorted T cell fraction (not recorded which). Receptors originate from a human donor who was either an allogeneic HSCT recipient or a stem cell or donor lymphocyte infusion donor (not recorded which). It is not recorded whose cells these are; they may come from a transplant donor. Both conserved end residues are part of each CDR3. D genes are given only for firm matches. Clone size is stated in some rows and not others, as once, few, many or a class when expanded.

J gene: TRBJ1-2; clone size: few; D gene: TRBD1; V gene: TRBV20-1; CDR3 protein: CSANDRASYGYTF; CDR3 DNA: TGCAGTGCTAATGACAGGGCTTCCTATGGCTACACCTTC
J gene: TRBJ1-6; clone size: NA; D gene: NA; V gene: TRBV7-2; CDR3 protein: CASSPDVSNSPLHF; CDR3 DNA: TGTGCCAGCAGCCCAGACGTTAGTAATTCACCCCTCCACTTT
J gene: TRBJ2-7; clone size: NA; D gene: TRBD1; V gene: TRBV12-3/TRBV12-4; CDR3 protein: CASRIDRAYEQYF; CDR3 DNA: TGTGCCAGCAGGATCGACAGGGCCTACGAGCAGTACTTC
J gene: TRBJ1-1; clone size: NA; D gene: NA; V gene: TRBV3-1; CDR3 protein: CASSQEFGEAFF; CDR3 DNA: TGTGCCAGCAGCCAAGAGTTCGGGGAAGCTTTCTTT
J gene: TRBJ2-7; clone size: once; D gene: TRBD2; V gene: TRBV24-1; CDR3 protein: CATSSTSGSSYEQYF; CDR3 DNA: TGTGCCACCAGTTCGACTAGCGGAAGTTCTTACGAGCAGTACTTC
J gene: TRBJ1-2; clone size: NA; D gene: NA; V gene: TRBV7-9; CDR3 protein: CASSSSAGYGYTF; CDR3 DNA: TGTGCCAGCAGCTCCAGCGCAGGCTATGGCTACACCTTC
J gene: TRBJ2-2; clone size: NA; D gene: NA; V gene: TRBV11-2; CDR3 protein: CASSLRLGRTAGELFF; CDR3 DNA: TGTGCCAGCAGCTTACGATTGGGGAGGACGGCCGGGGAGCTGTTTTTT
J gene: TRBJ2-7; clone size: NA; D gene: NA; V gene: TRBV6-1; CDR3 protein: CATCFSGGTYEQYF; CDR3 DNA: TGTGCCACCTGCTTCTCAGGGGGGACCTACGAGCAGTACTTC
J gene: TRBJ1-5; clone size: NA; D gene: TRBD1; V gene: TRBV20-1; CDR3 protein: CSAIQQGATQPQHF; CDR3 DNA: TGCAGTGCAATTCAGCAGGGGGCTACTCAGCCCCAGCATTTT
J gene: TRBJ1-1; clone size: few; D gene: NA; V gene: TRBV20-1; CDR3 protein: CSARDLRGGGTEAFF; CDR3 DNA: TGCAGTGCTAGAGATTTACGGGGAGGGGGCACTGAAGCTTTCTTT
J gene: TRBJ1-1; clone size: few; D gene: NA; V gene: TRBV20-1; CDR3 protein: CSATTGTNTEAFF; CDR3 DNA: TGCAGTGCCACCACGGGTACGAACACTGAAGCTTTCTTT
J gene: TRBJ1-2; clone size: NA; D gene: NA; V gene: TRBV7-6; CDR3 protein: CASSLNGILTLGYTF; CDR3 DNA: TGTGCCAGCAGCTTAAACGGGATACTGACATTGGGCTACACCTTC
J gene: TRBJ2-5; clone size: few; D gene: NA; V gene: TRBV29-1; CDR3 protein: CSVEHGDPATQYF; CDR3 DNA: TGCAGCGTTGAACACGGGGACCCTGCGACCCAGTACTTC
J gene: TRBJ2-1; clone size: few; D gene: NA; V gene: TRBV5-1; CDR3 protein: CANTGTNEQFF; CDR3 DNA: TGCGCCAACACGGGAACGAATGAGCAGTTCTTC
J gene: TRBJ1-1; clone size: few; D gene: NA; V gene: TRBV12-3/TRBV12-4; CDR3 protein: CASSRGHNTEAFF; CDR3 DNA: TGTGCCAGCAGCCGCGGACATAACACTGAAGCTTTCTTT
J gene: TRBJ1-4; clone size: NA; D gene: NA; V gene: TRBV9; CDR3 protein: CASSVHSNFQNEKLFF; CDR3 DNA: TGTGCCAGCAGCGTTCACAGTAACTTCCAGAATGAAAAACTGTTTTTT
J gene: TRBJ2-7; clone size: few; D gene: NA; V gene: TRBV10-3; CDR3 protein: CAINSRGSLSYEQYF; CDR3 DNA: TGTGCCATCAACTCAAGGGGGAGCCTCTCCTACGAGCAGTACTTC
J gene: TRBJ1-2; clone size: NA; D gene: NA; V gene: TRBV4-3; CDR3 protein: CASSQDPHPGDGYTF; CDR3 DNA: TGCGCCAGCAGCCAAGACCCCCACCCGGGGGATGGCTACACCTTC
J gene: TRBJ2-6; clone size: few; D gene: NA; V gene: TRBV5-1; CDR3 protein: CASSPSVGQPGANVLTF; CDR3 DNA: TGCGCCAGCAGCCCTTCGGTTGGGCAACCTGGGGCCAACGTCCTGACTTTC
J gene: TRBJ2-1; clone size: few; D gene: TRBD2; V gene: TRBV20-1; CDR3 protein: CSARGLAVEQFF; CDR3 DNA: TGCAGTGCTAGAGGGCTAGCGGTTGAGCAGTTCTTC
J gene: TRBJ1-1; clone size: few; D gene: NA; V gene: TRBV7-9; CDR3 protein: CASSFDTFGAGENTEAFF; CDR3 DNA: TGTGCCAGCAGCTTCGACACTTTCGGGGCAGGGGAGAACACTGAAGCTTTCTTT
J gene: TRBJ1-1; clone size: few; D gene: NA; V gene: TRBV7-3; CDR3 protein: CASRRGQYTEAFF; CDR3 DNA: TGTGCCAGCAGAAGAGGACAGTACACTGAAGCTTTCTTT
J gene: TRBJ2-2; clone size: NA; D gene: TRBD2; V gene: TRBV7-3; CDR3 protein: CASSLWGLAGPNTGELFF; CDR3 DNA: TGTGCCAGCAGCTTATGGGGACTAGCGGGCCCGAACACCGGGGAGCTGTTTTTT
J gene: TRBJ1-1; clone size: NA; D gene: NA; V gene: TRBV20-1; CDR3 protein: CSALESARFTEAFF; CDR3 DNA: TGCAGTGCCCTAGAATCGGCCAGGTTCACTGAAGCTTTCTTT
J gene: TRBJ1-6; clone size: once; D gene: NA; V gene: TRBV11-2; CDR3 protein: CASSARGGNSPLHF; CDR3 DNA: TGTGCCAGCAGCGCTAGGGGGGGTAATTCACCCCTCCACTTT
J gene: TRBJ2-7; clone size: NA; D gene: NA; V gene: TRBV5-1; CDR3 protein: CASSSGINGQQYF; CDR3 DNA: TGCGCCAGCAGCTCGGGGATCAATGGGCAGCAGTACTTC
J gene: TRBJ2-1; clone size: NA; D gene: TRBD2; V gene: TRBV4-3; CDR3 protein: CASSPSGGAFEQFF; CDR3 DNA: TGCGCCAGCAGCCCTAGCGGGGGGGCTTTTGAGCAGTTCTTC
J gene: TRBJ1-2; clone size: few; D gene: NA; V gene: TRBV18; CDR3 protein: CASSPDAYGYTF; CDR3 DNA: TGTGCCAGCTCACCAGATGCCTATGGCTACACCTTC
J gene: TRBJ2-1; clone size: NA; D gene: TRBD2; V gene: TRBV12-3/TRBV12-4; CDR3 protein: CASSRYLPSGRDGEQFF; CDR3 DNA: TGTGCCAGCAGCCGATACCTCCCTAGCGGGAGGGACGGTGAGCAGTTCTTC
J gene: TRBJ2-5; clone size: few; D gene: NA; V gene: TRBV7-2; CDR3 protein: CASSLVTGETQYF; CDR3 DNA: TGTGCCAGCAGCTTAGTTACAGGAGAGACCCAGTACTTC
J gene: TRBJ1-2; clone size: many; D gene: NA; V gene: TRBV9; CDR3 protein: CASSGGGYTF; CDR3 DNA: TGTGCCAGCAGTGGAGGTGGCTACACCTTC
J gene: TRBJ2-5; clone size: NA; D gene: NA; V gene: TRBV10-3; CDR3 protein: CAISESETQYF; CDR3 DNA: TGTGCCATCAGTGAGTCAGAGACCCAGTACTTC
J gene: TRBJ1-3; clone size: NA; D gene: NA; V gene: TRBV30; CDR3 protein: CAWSVLASGNTIYF; CDR3 DNA: TGTGCCTGGAGTGTATTGGCCTCTGGAAACACCATATATTTT
J gene: TRBJ1-6; clone size: NA; D gene: TRBD1; V gene: TRBV5-1; CDR3 protein: CASSFYPGTGGDFNSPLHF; CDR3 DNA: TGCGCCAGCAGCTTTTATCCCGGGACAGGGGGCGACTTCAATTCACCCCTCCACTTT
J gene: TRBJ1-4; clone size: NA; D gene: NA; V gene: TRBV20-1; CDR3 protein: CSASTPGAVEKLFF; CDR3 DNA: TGCAGTGCTAGTACCCCGGGGGCGGTTGAAAAACTGTTTTTT
J gene: TRBJ2-5; clone size: few; D gene: TRBD1; V gene: TRBV4-1; CDR3 protein: CASSQVLGQAEETQYF; CDR3 DNA: TGCGCCAGCAGCCAAGTTCTAGGACAGGCAGAAGAGACCCAGTACTTC
J gene: TRBJ1-5; clone size: many; D gene: NA; V gene: TRBV4-3; CDR3 protein: CASSQITGRGQPQHF; CDR3 DNA: TGCGCCAGCAGCCAAATTACAGGGAGAGGTCAGCCCCAGCATTTT
J gene: TRBJ1-2; clone size: few; D gene: NA; V gene: TRBV12-3/TRBV12-4; CDR3 protein: CASSLRRGYVGYTF; CDR3 DNA: TGTGCCAGCAGTTTGAGGAGGGGATATGTGGGCTACACCTTC
J gene: TRBJ1-6; clone size: few; D gene: NA; V gene: TRBV6-6; CDR3 protein: CASQIRSKYNSPLHF; CDR3 DNA: TGTGCCAGTCAGATACGGTCAAAATATAATTCACCCCTCCACTTT
J gene: TRBJ1-1; clone size: NA; D gene: NA; V gene: TRBV5-1; CDR3 protein: CASSLMRKNTEAFF; CDR3 DNA: TGCGCCAGCAGCTTAATGCGGAAAAACACTGAAGCTTTCTTT
J gene: TRBJ1-6; clone size: NA; D gene: NA; V gene: TRBV18; CDR3 protein: CASSPNIGNSPLHF; CDR3 DNA: TGTGCCAGCTCACCAAACATCGGGAATTCACCCCTCCACTTT
J gene: TRBJ1-3; clone size: few; D gene: NA; V gene: TRBV7-9; CDR3 protein: CASSLRGSGNTIYF; CDR3 DNA: TGTGCCAGCAGCCTGCGGGGCTCTGGAAACACCATATATTTT
J gene: TRBJ1-6; clone size: NA; D gene: TRBD1; V gene: TRBV12-3/TRBV12-4; CDR3 protein: CASSSPRDRSYSPLHF; CDR3 DNA: TGTGCCAGCAGTTCCCCCCGGGACAGGTCCTATTCACCCCTCCACTTT